This is a list of T cell receptor beta chains from one sample in a study of cytomegalovirus exposure and HLA in healthy donors. The method was immunoSEQ multiplex PCR; TCRdb's version includes in-frame clones alone and lacks a portion of them. The sample lists some 140,000 clones, 79% occurring once. The sample comprised PBMCs. All receptors derive from a young man in good health and CMV-seropositive. Both conserved end residues are part of each CDR3. A D gene is named only where the DNA matches it firmly. Clone size is stated in some rows and not others, as once, few, many or a class when expanded.

-	TRBV4-1	-	TRBJ2-4	TGCGCCAGCAGCCTGGTCCGGTCTGAATCCAAAAACATTCAGTACTTC	CASSLVRSESKNIQYF
few	TRBV7-2	-	TRBJ1-1	TGTGCCAGCAGCCTTAGACAGGTTCAACAGAACACTGAAGCTTTCTTT	CASSLRQVQQNTEAFF
-	TRBV6-5	-	TRBJ1-4	TGTGCCAGCAGTTTAGACGGGGCAACTAATGAAAAACTGTTTTTT	CASSLDGATNEKLFF
-	TRBV27	TRBD1	TRBJ1-1	TGTGCCAGCAGAAGAGTTCTCCGGGACAGGGTCACTGAAGCTTTCTTT	CASRRVLRDRVTEAFF
-	TRBV27	-	TRBJ2-1	TGTGCCAGCAGCACCCCCTCCGGGGGGCGGGATGAGCAGTTCTTC	CASSTPSGGRDEQFF
-	TRBV11-2	TRBD2	TRBJ2-5	TGTGCCAGCAGCCCCGGGGAGCGGGGGGGCCGTTTCGAGACCCAGTACTTC	CASSPGERGGRFETQYF
-	TRBV30	-	TRBJ2-3	TGTGCCTGGAGTGTTACTACAGATACGCAGTATTTT	CAWSVTTDTQYF
-	TRBV19	-	TRBJ2-2	TGTGCCAGTAGTTTATTAGCCGGGGAGCTGTTTTTT	CASSLLAGELFF
few	TRBV20-1	-	TRBJ1-1	TGCAGTGCTAGAGGGGACATTGAGGCTTTCTTT	CSARGDIEAFF
-	TRBV6-5	-	TRBJ2-3	TGTGCCAGCAGTTGGCGGCAGGGGACAGATACGCAGTATTTT	CASSWRQGTDTQYF
-	TRBV6-5	TRBD1	TRBJ2-4	TGTGCCAGCAGTAGACAGGGGGCGGCCAAAAACATTCAGTACTTC	CASSRQGAAKNIQYF
few	TRBV5-8	TRBD1	TRBJ2-7	TGTGCCAGCAGCTCCCTCCTCGGGACAGGGATCACCTACGAGCAGTACTTC	CASSSLLGTGITYEQYF
-	TRBV6-1	-	TRBJ1-2	TGTGCCAGCAGTGAAGGCGGGTATGGCTACACCTTC	CASSEGGYGYTF
-	TRBV28	TRBD2	TRBJ2-3	TGTGCCAGCAGTTTAAGGTTACTAGCGGGAGTGGGAGATACGCAGTATTTT	CASSLRLLAGVGDTQYF
-	TRBV27	-	TRBJ1-2	TGTGCCAGCAGTATGACAGCTAACTATGGCTACACCTTC	CASSMTANYGYTF
-	TRBV7-2	TRBD1	TRBJ1-5	TGTGCCAGCAGCTTAGGAGGGACAGTCAAGAGTCAGCCCCAGCATTTT	CASSLGGTVKSQPQHF
-	TRBV6-1	-	TRBJ2-5	TGTGCCAGCAGTGACGAGCGGGTGGAGACCCAGTACTTC	CASSDERVETQYF
-	TRBV6-1	-	TRBJ1-4	TGTGCCAGCAGTGAAGTTGGCACACGAGGTGAAAAACTGTTTTTT	CASSEVGTRGEKLFF
-	TRBV15	TRBD1	TRBJ1-1	TGTGCCACCAGCAGAGGTGAGGGGGCTTACACTGAAGCTTTCTTT	CATSRGEGAYTEAFF
-	TRBV2	-	TRBJ1-4	TGTGCCAGCAGCGAATATGGGGCTAGTGTCGAAAAACTGTTTTTT	CASSEYGASVEKLFF
-	TRBV5-4	TRBD1	TRBJ2-5	TGTGCCAGCAGCCCGAGCTCGGACAGGGCTATGGAGACCCAGTACTTC	CASSPSSDRAMETQYF
-	TRBV30	TRBD1	TRBJ2-7	TGTGCCTGGGGACAGGGATCCTACGAGCAGTACTTC	CAWGQGSYEQYF
-	TRBV4-3	TRBD1	TRBJ1-5	TGCGCCAGCAGCCGGTCTCAGGGGGAAGGGAGCAATCAGCCCCAGCATTTT	CASSRSQGEGSNQPQHF
once	TRBV6-5	-	TRBJ2-1	TGTGCCAGCAGTCGTACAGGGATGCAATACAATGAGCAGTTCTTC	CASSRTGMQYNEQFF
-	TRBV28	TRBD2	TRBJ2-7	TGTGCCAGCAGTTTAGCGTTAGCGGGGTCCTACGAGCAGTACTTC	CASSLALAGSYEQYF
-	TRBV7-9	-	TRBJ1-1	TGTGCCAGCAGCCCCCCGAGTCGCACTGAAGCTTTCTTT	CASSPPSRTEAFF
-	TRBV7-3	-	TRBJ2-5	TGTGCCAGCAGCCCAGGTCAGGGGCGAGAGACCCAGTACTTC	CASSPGQGRETQYF
-	TRBV6-5	-	TRBJ1-1	TGTGCCAGCAGTTACTCTGAGGTAGCTTTCTTT	CASSYSEVAFF
once	TRBV5-4	TRBD1	TRBJ2-6	TGTGCCAGCAGCCCGACAGGGCCTTTAGTTGGGGCCAACGTCCTGACTTTC	CASSPTGPLVGANVLTF
-	TRBV10-1	-	TRBJ1-2	TGCGCCAGCAGTGTGGGCAAGTCCGATAGCTACACCTTC	CASSVGKSDSYTF
-	TRBV5-5	TRBD1	TRBJ2-2	TGTGCCAGCAGCTTGGGGACAGGGTCGGGGACCGGGGAGCTGTTTTTT	CASSLGTGSGTGELFF
-	TRBV5-1	-	TRBJ2-1	TGCGCCAGCAGCTTGGGGACAGCAAACAATGAGCAGTTCTTC	CASSLGTANNEQFF
-	TRBV11-2	-	TRBJ1-1	TGTGCCAGCAGCTTCGGTCTGAACACTGAAGCTTTCTTT	CASSFGLNTEAFF
-	TRBV7-2	TRBD2	TRBJ2-7	TGTGCCAGCAGCCCGGGACTACTCACCGTGCGGGAGCAGTACTTC	CASSPGLLTVREQYF
-	TRBV11-2	TRBD2	TRBJ2-3	TGTGCCAGCAGCGACCCTAGCGTTGCGGGGGGTACGCAGTATTTT	CASSDPSVAGGTQYF
-	TRBV29-1	TRBD2	TRBJ2-3	TGCAGCGTTAGCGGGAGGACAGATACGCAGTATTTT	CSVSGRTDTQYF
-	TRBV6-5	TRBD1	TRBJ1-2	TGTGCCAGCAGCCTAGGGACAGGGTATGGCTACACCTTC	CASSLGTGYGYTF
-	TRBV5-6	TRBD1	TRBJ2-2	TGTGCCAGCAGCCCGAGGAAGCAGGGGGCAATCGGGGAGCTGTTTTTT	CASSPRKQGAIGELFF
few	TRBV14	-	TRBJ2-1	TGTGCCAGCAGCCATGGTTGGACACTCAGGGAGCAGTTCTTC	CASSHGWTLREQFF
-	TRBV15	TRBD1	TRBJ1-1	TGTGCCACCAGCTTTACAGGGGGGGACACTGAAGCTTTCTTT	CATSFTGGDTEAFF
once	TRBV9	TRBD2	TRBJ2-1	TGTGCCAGCAGCCCCACGACTAGCGGGAGATACAATGAGCAGTTCTTC	CASSPTTSGRYNEQFF
-	TRBV7-7	-	TRBJ2-2	TGTGCCAGCCTTGAGGTGGCAGGGGTACAGACCGGGGAGCTGTTTTTT	CASLEVAGVQTGELFF